This TCR beta chain derives from a study of blood T cells in healthy people across ages. A second PCR of 7 to 11 cycles used a sample-barcoded 5' primer and a J-beta primer mix. Each single sample gave us at least 3 million CDR3-containing paired-end reads. TCRdb passed the 5' RACE reads through MiXCR, listing each CDR3 protein once. The table shows hundreds of thousands of distinct CDR3 sequences, with approximately 25% occurring only once. Germline CDR1 KGHDR, CDR2 SFDVKD. V dropped 7 bases and J dropped 2 bases, with 4 bases sitting between them. This CDR3 is built from 12 residues. The sample was also linked to a second study, of T cells of mothers and their children. That work contributes: Related mother-child pairs showed slightly higher but non-significant overlap than unrelated pairs.

The chain employs TRBV24-1 and TRBJ2-2; D is ambiguous. The sequenced sample consisted of blood. This sequence was found in a boy between 10 and 17 years old in good health. This CDR3 reads CATSQNTGELFF. CDR3 DNA: TGTGCCACCAGCCAAAACACCGGGGAGCTGTTTTTT.